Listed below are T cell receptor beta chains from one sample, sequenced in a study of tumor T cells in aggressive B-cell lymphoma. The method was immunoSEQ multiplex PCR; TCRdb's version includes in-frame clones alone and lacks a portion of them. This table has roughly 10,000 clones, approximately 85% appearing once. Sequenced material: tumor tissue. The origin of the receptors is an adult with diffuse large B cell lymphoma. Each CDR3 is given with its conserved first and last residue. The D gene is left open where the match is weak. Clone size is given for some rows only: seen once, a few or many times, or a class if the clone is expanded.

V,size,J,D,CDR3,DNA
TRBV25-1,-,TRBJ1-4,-,CASEERTAYNEKLFF,TGTGCCAGCGAGGAGAGGACAGCTTATAATGAAAAACTGTTTTTT
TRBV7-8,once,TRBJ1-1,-,CASSWTVLNTEAFF,TGTGCCAGCAGCTGGACAGTATTGAACACTGAAGCTTTCTTT
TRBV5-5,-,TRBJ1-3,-,CASSPGQLLSGNTIYF,TGTGCCAGCAGCCCCGGACAGCTTCTCTCTGGAAACACCATATATTTT
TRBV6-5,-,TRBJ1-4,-,CASSYGHGEKLFF,TGTGCCAGCAGTTATGGACATGGGGAAAAACTGTTTTTT
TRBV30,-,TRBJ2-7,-,CAWSPSLDSRYF,TGTGCCTGGAGTCCCTCGCTGGACAGCAGGTACTTC
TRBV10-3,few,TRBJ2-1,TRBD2,CAIGLAVYNEQFF,TGTGCCATCGGACTAGCGGTTTACAATGAGCAGTTCTTC
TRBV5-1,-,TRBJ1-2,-,CASSLDDSYGYTF,TGCGCCAGCAGCTTGGACGACAGCTATGGCTACACCTTC
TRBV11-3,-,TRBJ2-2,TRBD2,CASSLGIPAGEAGELFF,TGTGCCAGCAGCTTAGGTATCCCAGCGGGAGAAGCCGGGGAGCTGTTTTTT
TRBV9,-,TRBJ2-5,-,CASSPRRVSGQETQYF,TGTGCCAGCAGCCCCCGGCGTGTGAGCGGTCAGGAGACCCAGTACTTC
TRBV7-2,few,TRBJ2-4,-,CASSLVENIQYF,TGTGCCAGCAGCTTAGTCGAAAACATTCAGTACTTC
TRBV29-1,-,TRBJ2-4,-,CSVVGAGGGELAKNIQYF,TGCAGCGTTGTAGGGGCAGGGGGAGGCGAATTAGCCAAAAACATTCAGTACTTC
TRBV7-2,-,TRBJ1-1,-,CASSFPLGAFF,TGTGCCAGCAGCTTCCCCCTCGGGGCTTTCTTT
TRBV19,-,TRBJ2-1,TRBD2,CASMKGLARDNEQFF,TGCGCCAGTATGAAGGGACTAGCGAGGGACAATGAGCAGTTCTTC
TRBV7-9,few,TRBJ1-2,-,CASGPGVGPNYGYTF,TGTGCCAGCGGGCCGGGGGTGGGACCGAACTATGGCTACACCTTC
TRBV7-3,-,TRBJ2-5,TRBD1,CASSHPGTEETQYF,TGTGCCAGCAGTCACCCCGGGACAGAAGAGACCCAGTACTTC
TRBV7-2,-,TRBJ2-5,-,CASSPREWGGETQYF,TGTGCCAGCAGCCCTCGGGAGTGGGGTGGAGAGACCCAGTACTTC
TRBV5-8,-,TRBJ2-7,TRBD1,CASSRRDSYTYEQYF,TGTGCCAGCAGCAGACGGGACAGCTATACCTACGAGCAGTACTTC
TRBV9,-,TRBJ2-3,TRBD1,CASSVAAGGADTQYF,TGTGCCAGCAGCGTAGCCGCAGGGGGCGCAGATACGCAGTATTTT
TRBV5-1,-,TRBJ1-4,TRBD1,CASRRTGGEKLFF,TGCGCCAGCAGGAGGACAGGGGGAGAAAAACTGTTTTTT
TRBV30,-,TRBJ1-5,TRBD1,CAWTRQGGQPQHF,TGTGCCTGGACAAGACAGGGTGGGCAGCCCCAGCATTTT
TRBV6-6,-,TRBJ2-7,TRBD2,CASSGIPGLADYEQYF,TGTGCCAGCAGTGGCATACCGGGACTAGCGGACTACGAGCAGTACTTC
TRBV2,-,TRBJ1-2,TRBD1,CASSRDRGDYGYTF,TGTGCCAGCAGTCGGGACAGGGGGGACTATGGCTACACCTTC
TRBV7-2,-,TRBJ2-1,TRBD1,CASSSTHGTGNEQFF,TGTGCCAGCAGCTCAACCCATGGGACAGGCAATGAGCAGTTCTTC
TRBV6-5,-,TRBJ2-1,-,CASSFSGGEQFF,TGTGCCAGCAGTTTCTCCGGAGGTGAGCAGTTCTTC
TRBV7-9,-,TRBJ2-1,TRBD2,CASSNSGGYNEQFF,TGTGCCAGCAGCAATAGCGGGGGATACAATGAGCAGTTCTTC
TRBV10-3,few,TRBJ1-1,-,CAIGRGTEAFF,TGTGCCATCGGTCGGGGTACTGAAGCTTTCTTT
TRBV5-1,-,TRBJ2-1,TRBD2,CASSLGETSGWFF,TGCGCCAGCAGTCTCGGTGAGACTAGCGGTTGGTTCTTC
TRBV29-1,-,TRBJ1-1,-,CSVVPQSGFF,TGCAGCGTTGTACCCCAAAGCGGTTTCTTT
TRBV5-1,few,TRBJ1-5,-,CASSLDGGRVQPQHF,TGCGCCAGCAGCTTGGACGGGGGGCGCGTTCAGCCCCAGCATTTT
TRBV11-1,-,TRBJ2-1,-,CTSSLNRNEQFF,TGTACCAGCAGCTTAAACAGAAACGAGCAGTTCTTC
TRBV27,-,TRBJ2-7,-,CASSSRGAGYEQYF,TGTGCCAGCAGTTCCAGGGGGGCTGGCTACGAGCAGTACTTC
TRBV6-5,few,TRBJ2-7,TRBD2,CASTASGPYEQYF,TGTGCCAGCACGGCTAGCGGACCCTACGAGCAGTACTTC
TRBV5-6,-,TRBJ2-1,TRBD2,CASSFGTRDNEQFF,TGTGCCAGCAGCTTCGGGACTAGGGACAATGAGCAGTTCTTC
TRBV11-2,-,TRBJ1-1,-,CASSLLPNTEAFF,TGTGCCAGCAGCTTACTCCCGAACACTGAAGCTTTCTTT
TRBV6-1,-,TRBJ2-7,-,CASSEQRYEQYF,TGTGCCAGCAGTGAACAGCGCTACGAGCAGTACTTC
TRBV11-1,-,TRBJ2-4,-,CASSATDRRLAKNIQYF,TGTGCCAGCAGCGCCACAGACAGAAGGCTAGCCAAAAACATTCAGTACTTC
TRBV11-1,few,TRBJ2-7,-,CASSILDVPSYEQYF,TGTGCCAGCAGCATTCTAGATGTACCCTCCTACGAGCAGTACTTC
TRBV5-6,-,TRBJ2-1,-,CASSLYSFLVGSYNEQFF,TGTGCCAGCAGCTTGTATAGCTTCCTAGTAGGCTCCTACAATGAGCAGTTCTTC
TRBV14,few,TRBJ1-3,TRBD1,CASSQGLDRGAGNTIYF,TGTGCCAGCAGCCAAGGCCTGGACAGGGGAGCTGGAAACACCATATATTTT
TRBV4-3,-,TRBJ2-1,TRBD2,CASSQDLGGSYYNEQFF,TGCGCCAGCAGCCAAGATTTGGGCGGGAGTTACTACAATGAGCAGTTCTTC
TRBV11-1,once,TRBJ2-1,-,CASSLALGRGYYNEQFF,TGTGCCAGCAGCTTAGCGTTGGGCAGGGGCTACTACAATGAGCAGTTCTTC
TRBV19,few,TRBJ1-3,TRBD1,CASRRQGDGDTIYF,TGTGCCAGTAGGCGACAGGGTGACGGGGACACCATATATTTT
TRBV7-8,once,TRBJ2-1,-,CASSLTETDNEQFF,TGTGCCAGCAGCCTTACCGAGACAGACAATGAGCAGTTCTTC
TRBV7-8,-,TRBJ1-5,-,CASSLERRVYQPQHF,TGTGCCAGCAGCTTAGAACGGCGGGTTTATCAGCCCCAGCATTTT
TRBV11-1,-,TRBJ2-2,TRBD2,CASSPGTTGELFF,TGTGCCAGCAGCCCCGGGACTACGGGGGAGCTGTTTTTT
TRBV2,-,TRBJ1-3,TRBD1,CASSLTGGGNTIYF,TGTGCCAGCAGTTTGACAGGGGGCGGAAACACCATATATTTT